This T cell receptor beta chain was observed in a study of shared clonotypes between healthy human individuals. TCRdb keeps only in-frame clones here, not all; method: immunoSEQ multiplex PCR. The sample includes 1,500,000 or so clones, roughly 96% of them seen just once. V was cut by 6 bases and J by 2 bases, with 11 bases left in between. Germline V gene sequence: CDR1 MDHEN, CDR2 SYDVKM. The CDR3 spans 14 residues. This receptor was identified in a man aged 30 to 45 in good health. Sequenced sample: naive CD4+ T cells sorted from blood. Described subset: CD45RA+ positively selected. The V gene is TRBV28, the J gene TRBJ1-5, with D hard to call. This chain's CDR3 is CASSPTDGNQPQHF. The CDR3 DNA follows: TGTGCCAGCAGCCCCACAGATGGCAATCAGCCCCAGCATTTT.